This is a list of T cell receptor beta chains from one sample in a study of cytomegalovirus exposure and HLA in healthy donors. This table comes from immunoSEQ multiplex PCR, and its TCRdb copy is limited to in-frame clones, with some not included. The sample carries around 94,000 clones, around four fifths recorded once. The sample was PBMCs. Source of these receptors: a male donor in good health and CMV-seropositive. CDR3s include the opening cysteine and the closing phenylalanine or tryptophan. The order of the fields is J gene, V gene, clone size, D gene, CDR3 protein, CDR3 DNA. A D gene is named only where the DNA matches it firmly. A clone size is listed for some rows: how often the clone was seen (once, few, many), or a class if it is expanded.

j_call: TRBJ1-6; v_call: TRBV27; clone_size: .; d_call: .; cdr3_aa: CASTAEWSSYNSPLHF; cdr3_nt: TGTGCCAGTACGGCGGAATGGAGCTCCTATAATTCACCCCTCCACTTT
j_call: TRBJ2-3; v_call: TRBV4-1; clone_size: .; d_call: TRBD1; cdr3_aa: CASSHLPGQGITDTQYF; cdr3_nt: TGCGCCAGCAGCCACTTACCGGGACAGGGAATCACAGATACGCAGTATTTT
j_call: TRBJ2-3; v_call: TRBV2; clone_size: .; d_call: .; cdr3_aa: CATSGLSSPDTQYF; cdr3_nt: TGTGCCACTTCGGGACTGAGTAGCCCAGATACGCAGTATTTT
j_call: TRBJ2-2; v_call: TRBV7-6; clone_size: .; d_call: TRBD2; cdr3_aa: CASSKTSGQNTGELFF; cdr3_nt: TGTGCCAGCAGCAAAACTAGCGGGCAAAACACCGGGGAGCTGTTTTTT
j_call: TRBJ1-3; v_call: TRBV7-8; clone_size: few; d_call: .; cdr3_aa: CASSLALPGSGNTIYF; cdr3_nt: TGTGCCAGCAGCTTAGCACTTCCGGGCTCTGGAAACACCATATATTTT
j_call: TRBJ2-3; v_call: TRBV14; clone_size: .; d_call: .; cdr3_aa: CASSVRGSGDTQYF; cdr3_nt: TGTGCCAGCAGCGTCCGGGGATCCGGAGATACGCAGTATTTT
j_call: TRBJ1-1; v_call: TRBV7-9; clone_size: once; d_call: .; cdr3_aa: CSSRQHNTEAFF; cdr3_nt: TGTTCCAGCAGACAACACAACACTGAAGCTTTCTTT
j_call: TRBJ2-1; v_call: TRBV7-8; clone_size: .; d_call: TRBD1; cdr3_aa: CASSRGQGKFF; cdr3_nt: TGTGCCAGCAGCCGAGGACAGGGAAAGTTCTTC
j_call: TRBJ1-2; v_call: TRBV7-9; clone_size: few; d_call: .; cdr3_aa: CASSLQGSYGYTF; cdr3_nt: TGTGCCAGCAGCTTACAGGGGAGCTATGGCTACACCTTC
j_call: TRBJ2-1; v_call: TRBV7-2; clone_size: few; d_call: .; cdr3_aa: CASSLVGGNEQFF; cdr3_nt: TGTGCCAGCAGCCTCGTAGGAGGGAATGAGCAGTTCTTC
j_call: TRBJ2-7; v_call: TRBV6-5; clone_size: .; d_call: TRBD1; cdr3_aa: CASSYSDLGQGVKQYF; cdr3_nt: TGTGCCAGCAGCTACTCCGACCTCGGACAGGGGGTGAAGCAGTACTTC
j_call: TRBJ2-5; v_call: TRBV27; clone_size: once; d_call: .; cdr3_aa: CASSRLERETQYF; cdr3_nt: TGTGCCAGCAGTCGGCTTGAGCGAGAGACCCAGTACTTC
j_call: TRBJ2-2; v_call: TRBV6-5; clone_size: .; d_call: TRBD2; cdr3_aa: CASSPGLAGSGELFF; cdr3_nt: TGTGCCAGCAGTCCGGGACTAGCGGGTTCCGGGGAGCTGTTTTTT
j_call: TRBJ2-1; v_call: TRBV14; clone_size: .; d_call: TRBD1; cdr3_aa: CASSPWTGYNEQFF; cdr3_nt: TGTGCCAGCAGCCCTTGGACAGGTTACAATGAGCAGTTCTTC
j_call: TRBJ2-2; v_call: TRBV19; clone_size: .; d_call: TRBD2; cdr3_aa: CASRAGFTGELFF; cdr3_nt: TGTGCCAGTAGAGCGGGGTTCACCGGGGAGCTGTTTTTT
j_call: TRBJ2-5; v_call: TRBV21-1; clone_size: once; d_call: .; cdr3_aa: CASSKVVRASGWRETQYF; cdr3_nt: TGTGCCAGCAGCAAAGTCGTCAGGGCTAGCGGCTGGAGGGAGACCCAGTACTTC
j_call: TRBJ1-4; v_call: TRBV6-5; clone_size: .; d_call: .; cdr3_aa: CASSYSNSFGEKLFF; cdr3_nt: TGTGCCAGCAGTTACTCGAACAGTTTCGGTGAAAAACTGTTTTTT
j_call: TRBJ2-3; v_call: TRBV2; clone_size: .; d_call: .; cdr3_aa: CASNPTGIFTDTQYF; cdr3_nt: TGTGCCAGCAATCCGACAGGAATTTTCACAGATACGCAGTATTTT
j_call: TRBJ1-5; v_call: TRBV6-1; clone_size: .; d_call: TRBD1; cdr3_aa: CASFLQGNGNQPQHF; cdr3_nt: TGTGCCAGCTTTTTACAGGGGAACGGCAATCAGCCCCAGCATTTT
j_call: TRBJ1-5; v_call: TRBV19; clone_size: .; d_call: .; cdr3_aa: CASSIERGAGNQPQHF; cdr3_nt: TGTGCCAGTAGTATTGAGCGGGGGGCCGGGAATCAGCCCCAGCATTTT
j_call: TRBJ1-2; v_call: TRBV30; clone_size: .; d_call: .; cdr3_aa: CAWRDRKSPLGYTF; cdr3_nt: TGTGCCTGGAGAGACAGGAAGTCCCCGCTAGGCTACACCTTC
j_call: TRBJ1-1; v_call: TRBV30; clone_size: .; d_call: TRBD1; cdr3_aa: CAWSALRTKQGASEAFF; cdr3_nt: TGTGCCTGGAGTGCCTTAAGAACTAAACAGGGGGCCTCTGAAGCTTTCTTT
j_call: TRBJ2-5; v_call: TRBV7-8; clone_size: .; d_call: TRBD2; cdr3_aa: CASSLEATSGALQETQYF; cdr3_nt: TGTGCCAGCAGCTTAGAAGCGACTAGCGGGGCCCTACAAGAGACCCAGTACTTC
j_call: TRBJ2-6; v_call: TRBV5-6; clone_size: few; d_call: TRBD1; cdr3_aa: CASSPGTVSGANVLTF; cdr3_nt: TGTGCCAGCAGCCCAGGGACAGTTTCTGGGGCCAACGTCCTGACTTTC
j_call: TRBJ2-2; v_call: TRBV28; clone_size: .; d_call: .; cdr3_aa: CASSLDGVTGELFF; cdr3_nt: TGTGCCAGCAGTTTAGACGGGGTTACCGGGGAGCTGTTTTTT
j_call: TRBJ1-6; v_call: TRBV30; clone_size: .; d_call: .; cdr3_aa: CAWSKADTSYNSPLHF; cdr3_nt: TGTGCCTGGAGTAAGGCAGACACCTCCTATAATTCACCCCTCCACTTT
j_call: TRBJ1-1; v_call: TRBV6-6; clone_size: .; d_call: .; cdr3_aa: CASSSRPGVAFF; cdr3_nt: TGTGCCAGCAGTTCAAGGCCGGGGGTCGCTTTCTTT
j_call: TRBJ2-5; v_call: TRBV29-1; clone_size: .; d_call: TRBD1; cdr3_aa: CSVEDQVGGGETQYF; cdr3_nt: TGCAGCGTTGAAGATCAGGTAGGGGGCGGAGAGACCCAGTACTTC
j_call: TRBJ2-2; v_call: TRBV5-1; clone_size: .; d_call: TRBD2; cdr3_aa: CASSHRTSGSTGELFF; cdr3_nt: TGCGCCAGCAGCCACAGGACTAGCGGGAGTACCGGGGAGCTGTTTTTT
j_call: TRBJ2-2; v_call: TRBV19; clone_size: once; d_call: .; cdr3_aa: CASRQTQDTGELFF; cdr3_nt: TGTGCCAGCCGGCAGACCCAGGACACCGGGGAGCTGTTTTTT
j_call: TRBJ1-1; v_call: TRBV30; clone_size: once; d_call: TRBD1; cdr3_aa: CAWSPGQGAVKNTEAFF; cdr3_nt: TGTGCCTGGAGTCCGGGACAGGGGGCCGTAAAGAACACTGAAGCTTTCTTT
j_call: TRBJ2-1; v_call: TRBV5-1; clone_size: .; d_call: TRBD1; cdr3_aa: CASERTGGLGNEQFF; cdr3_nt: TGCGCCAGCGAGAGGACAGGGGGGCTAGGGAATGAGCAGTTCTTC
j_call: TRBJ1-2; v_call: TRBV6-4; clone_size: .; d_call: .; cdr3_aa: CASSAGPPNYGYTF; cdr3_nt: TGTGCCAGCAGCGCGGGCCCTCCGAACTATGGCTACACCTTC
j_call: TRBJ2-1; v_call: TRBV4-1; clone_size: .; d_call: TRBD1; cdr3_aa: CASSETDRAFYNEQFF; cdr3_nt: TGCGCCAGCAGCGAAACGGACAGGGCGTTCTACAATGAGCAGTTCTTC
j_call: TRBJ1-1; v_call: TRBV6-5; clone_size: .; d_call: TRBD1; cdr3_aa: CASSYSKQGASGEAFF; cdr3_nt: TGTGCCAGCAGTTACTCGAAGCAGGGGGCTAGCGGTGAAGCTTTCTTT
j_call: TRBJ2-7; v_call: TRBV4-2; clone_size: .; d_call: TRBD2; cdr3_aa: CASSRGTSGGAEQYF; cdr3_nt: TGTGCCAGCAGCCGAGGGACTAGCGGGGGTGCCGAGCAGTACTTC
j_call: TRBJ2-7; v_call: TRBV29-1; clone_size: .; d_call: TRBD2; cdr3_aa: CSVEVQTSPVYEQYF; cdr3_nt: TGCAGCGTTGAAGTACAGACTAGCCCGGTATACGAGCAGTACTTC
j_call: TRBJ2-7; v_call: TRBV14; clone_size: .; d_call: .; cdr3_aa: CASSPGGVYYEQYF; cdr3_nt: TGTGCCAGCAGCCCCGGCGGGGTGTACTACGAGCAGTACTTC